This TCR beta chain comes out of a study of graft-versus-host responses after intestinal transplantation. For the study at large: Multivisceral, liver-intestinal, or isolated intestinal transplants were given to recipients. Tacrolimus and steroids were given for around three years to all recipients after anti-thymocyte globulin induction.

As concerns this clone: What it recognizes is unknown.

This table comes from immunoSEQ multiplex PCR, and its TCRdb copy is limited to in-frame clones, with some not included. The repertoire holds roughly 27,000 clones, approximately 80% seen once, with 2.5% to 3.5% in the top ten. Study conclusions and caveats: GvH clones appeared in recipient marrow, some first in ileum or blood. Clonal ratios of graft-versus-host to host-versus-graft in allografts were high for patients exhibiting graft-donor T cell macrochimerism.

Processed graft tissue released its intraepithelial and lamina propria lymphocytes. The sequences come from ileum tissue, collected 98 days after intestinal transplantation. This receptor was identified in a human patient who received an intestinal transplant, so some T cells may come from the graft donor.

The CDR3 spells CASSLGWETQYF. The CDR3 coding sequence is TGTGCCAGCAGCTTAGGGTGGGAGACCCAGTACTTC. The chain has TRBV11-2 and TRBJ2-5; D ambiguous. Germline V gene sequence: CDR1 SGHAT, CDR2 FQNNGV. V dropped 1 base and J dropped 5 bases, with 5 bases sitting between them. The CDR3 totals 12 residues.